Listed below are T cell receptor beta chains from one sample, sequenced in a study of blood T cell repertoires in COVID-19. The assay was immunoSEQ multiplex PCR, and TCRdb's table has in-frame clones only and misses some. The sample carries more than 350,000 clones, 70% to 90% recorded once. Sequences were obtained from PBMCs or T cells enriched from blood (not recorded which). These receptors were taken from a young woman who had been exposed to COVID-19. CDR3s include the opening cysteine and the closing phenylalanine or tryptophan. Each record gives: J gene, D gene, clone size, V gene, CDR3 protein, CDR3 DNA. D genes are given only for firm matches. Rows give clone size only sometimes, using once, few, many, or a class for an expanded clone.

TRBJ2-2 | TRBD2 | NA | TRBV7-8 | CASRKGLAGHTGELFF | TGTGCCAGCAGGAAGGGCCTAGCGGGTCACACCGGGGAGCTGTTTTTT
TRBJ2-4 | TRBD1 | NA | TRBV2 | CASSDGDRGVGSKNIQYF | TGTGCCAGCAGTGATGGGGACAGGGGTGTCGGATCCAAAAACATTCAGTACTTC
TRBJ2-1 | TRBD2 | NA | TRBV2 | CASGGASGSNEQFF | TGTGCCAGCGGGGGGGCTAGCGGGAGTAATGAGCAGTTCTTC
TRBJ2-7 | TRBD1 | NA | TRBV6-5 | CASSTSAGTGREQYF | TGTGCCAGCAGTACCTCCGCCGGGACAGGGAGGGAGCAGTACTTC
TRBJ1-4 | TRBD1 | NA | TRBV28 | CASNRDRVDEKLFF | TGTGCCAGCAACCGCGACAGGGTCGACGAAAAACTGTTTTTT
TRBJ2-7 | TRBD2 | NA | TRBV5-1 | CASSLISRLAGSTHYEQYF | TGCGCCAGCAGCCTAATCTCCCGGCTAGCGGGATCCACACACTACGAGCAGTACTTC
TRBJ2-1 | NA | NA | TRBV14 | CASSLGSGFNNEQFF | TGTGCCAGCAGCCTCGGAAGCGGATTTAACAATGAGCAGTTCTTC
TRBJ1-2 | NA | NA | TRBV19 | CASSSHETGNYGYTF | TGTGCCAGTAGTTCCCACGAGACAGGAAACTATGGCTACACCTTC
TRBJ2-7 | TRBD2 | NA | TRBV19 | CASGPGLAGQYEQYF | TGTGCCAGTGGCCCCGGGTTAGCGGGACAATACGAGCAGTACTTC
TRBJ2-7 | NA | NA | TRBV19 | CASSIGRVYEFSTYEQYF | TGTGCCAGTAGTATTGGCAGGGTGTACGAATTCTCAACCTACGAGCAGTACTTC
TRBJ2-5 | TRBD2 | NA | TRBV4-1 | CASSQESILASGRQETQYF | TGCGCCAGCAGCCAAGAAAGTATCTTGGCTAGCGGGAGGCAAGAGACCCAGTACTTC
TRBJ2-2 | TRBD2 | NA | TRBV10-1 | CASRREGGELFF | TGCGCCAGCAGGCGGGAGGGCGGGGAGCTGTTTTTT
TRBJ2-1 | NA | NA | TRBV7-9 | CASSSTGYEQFF | TGTGCCAGCAGCTCAACAGGGTATGAGCAGTTCTTC
TRBJ2-2 | TRBD1 | NA | TRBV4-2 | CASSSKMIYGGTGDTGELFF | TGTGCCAGCAGCTCCAAGATGATTTATGGGGGGACAGGTGACACCGGGGAGCTGTTTTTT
TRBJ1-2 | NA | NA | TRBV3-1/TRBV3-2 | CASQATETYGYTF | TGTGCCAGCCAAGCGACAGAGACCTATGGCTACACCTTC
TRBJ2-7 | NA | NA | TRBV28 | CASSPEGVAFYEQYF | TGTGCCAGCAGCCCAGAGGGGGTTGCCTTCTACGAGCAGTACTTC
TRBJ1-4 | TRBD1 | NA | TRBV4-1 | CASSQPGGTGGEKLFF | TGCGCCAGCAGCCAACCTGGGGGGACAGGGGGCGAAAAACTGTTTTTT
TRBJ1-6 | TRBD1 | once | TRBV11-2 | CASSPRAGGSYNSPLHF | TGTGCCAGCAGCCCCCGCGCAGGGGGCTCCTATAATTCACCCCTCCACTTT
TRBJ1-5 | NA | NA | TRBV29-1 | CSVWGQGQPQHF | TGCAGCGTTTGGGGGCAGGGCCAGCCCCAGCATTTT
TRBJ2-1 | TRBD2 | NA | TRBV7-9 | CASSSSAGWDEQFF | TGTGCCAGCAGCAGTTCAGCGGGGTGGGATGAGCAGTTCTTC
TRBJ2-7 | TRBD1 | NA | TRBV28 | CASSLGQLTPYEQYF | TGTGCCAGCAGTTTGGGACAGTTGACTCCCTACGAGCAGTACTTC
TRBJ2-1 | NA | few | TRBV29-1 | CSVSETTQFF | TGCAGCGTTTCCGAGACAACTCAGTTCTTC
TRBJ1-2 | TRBD1 | NA | TRBV24-1 | CATSDSTGAGYTF | TGTGCCACCAGTGATTCGACAGGGGCTGGCTACACCTTC
TRBJ2-7 | TRBD2 | NA | TRBV7-6 | CASSLVSGLSYEQYF | TGTGCCAGCAGCTTAGTATCGGGACTATCCTACGAGCAGTACTTC
TRBJ2-7 | TRBD1 | NA | TRBV5-1 | CASRLGQGANNEQYF | TGCGCCAGCAGACTGGGACAGGGGGCCAACAACGAGCAGTACTTC
TRBJ1-3 | TRBD1 | NA | TRBV5-1 | CASSVSGQGSGNTIYF | TGCGCCAGCAGCGTGTCGGGACAGGGCTCTGGAAACACCATATATTTT
TRBJ1-5 | NA | NA | TRBV19 | CASRAGDYGNQPQHF | TGTGCCAGTAGGGCGGGGGACTACGGGAATCAGCCCCAGCATTTT
TRBJ2-1 | NA | NA | TRBV27 | CASSFLNEQFF | TGTGCCAGCAGCTTTCTCAATGAGCAGTTCTTC
TRBJ1-1 | NA | few | TRBV5-1 | CASSTQGNTEAFF | TGCGCCAGCAGCACACAGGGGAACACTGAAGCTTTCTTT
TRBJ2-3 | TRBD2 | NA | TRBV25-1 | CASRRTSGGQNTQYF | TGTGCCAGCAGAAGGACTAGCGGGGGGCAAAATACGCAGTATTTT
TRBJ2-7 | TRBD1 | NA | TRBV7-8 | CASSARTTGEFYEQYF | TGTGCCAGCAGCGCGCGAACGACAGGGGAGTTCTACGAGCAGTACTTC
TRBJ1-5 | NA | NA | TRBV7-2 | CASSLVNGNQPQHF | TGTGCCAGCAGCTTAGTAAACGGGAATCAGCCCCAGCATTTT
TRBJ2-7 | NA | NA | TRBV28 | CASRQPNSYEQYF | TGTGCCAGCAGACAGCCGAACTCCTACGAGCAGTACTTC
TRBJ2-7 | NA | NA | TRBV11-2 | CASSLRREEQYF | TGTGCCAGCAGCTTAAGGCGGGAAGAGCAGTACTTC
TRBJ2-7 | NA | NA | TRBV6-1 | CASSEGTVAYEQYF | TGTGCCAGCAGTGAAGGAACGGTAGCCTACGAGCAGTACTTC
TRBJ1-4 | NA | once | TRBV3-1/TRBV3-2 | CASSRSGRGDEKLFF | TGTGCCAGCAGCCGCAGCGGGCGAGGTGATGAAAAACTGTTTTTT
TRBJ2-2 | TRBD1 | NA | TRBV5-6 | CASSIGTGTGELFF | TGTGCCAGCAGCATCGGGACAGGGACCGGGGAGCTGTTTTTT
TRBJ2-5 | NA | NA | TRBV14 | CASSQRRRGARETQYF | TGTGCCAGCAGCCAGCGTCGACGGGGGGCACGCGAGACCCAGTACTTC
TRBJ2-7 | NA | once | TRBV19 | CASSISRSGEQYF | TGTGCCAGTAGTATTTCTAGAAGCGGCGAGCAGTACTTC
TRBJ2-7 | NA | NA | TRBV15 | CATSRGRESYEQYF | TGTGCCACCAGCAGGGGGCGCGAGTCCTACGAGCAGTACTTC
TRBJ2-7 | TRBD2 | NA | TRBV28 | CASSFRLAGLYEQYF | TGTGCCAGCAGTTTTAGACTAGCGGGCCTTTACGAGCAGTACTTC
TRBJ1-1 | NA | NA | TRBV18 | CASSPPRELNTEAFF | TGTGCCAGCTCACCACCGCGGGAATTGAACACTGAAGCTTTCTTT
TRBJ2-7 | NA | NA | TRBV24-1 | CATSDLRDTRAYEQYF | TGTGCCACCAGTGATTTGCGGGACACGCGAGCCTACGAGCAGTACTTC
TRBJ1-6 | NA | NA | TRBV9 | CASSVAKLDGGFYNSPLHF | TGTGCCAGCAGCGTCGCGAAGTTGGACGGGGGATTCTATAATTCACCCCTCCACTTT
TRBJ2-3 | NA | NA | TRBV5-5 | CASSRNSPLDTQYF | TGTGCCAGCAGCCGCAATTCGCCACTCGATACGCAGTATTTT
TRBJ2-7 | NA | NA | TRBV5-1 | CASSLSGSVYEQYF | TGCGCCAGCAGCTTGTCCGGGAGTGTCTACGAGCAGTACTTC
TRBJ2-3 | TRBD2 | NA | TRBV9 | CASSVTSGNTQYF | TGTGCCAGCAGCGTAACTAGCGGCAATACGCAGTATTTT
TRBJ1-2 | TRBD1 | NA | TRBV5-1 | CASSLRTGGAYGYTF | TGCGCCAGCAGCTTACGGACAGGGGGCGCCTATGGCTACACCTTC
TRBJ1-2 | TRBD1 | once | TRBV27 | CASSFWGQGNIYGYTF | TGTGCCAGCAGTTTTTGGGGACAGGGGAACATTTATGGCTACACCTTC
TRBJ1-6 | TRBD1 | NA | TRBV7-9 | CASSITGENSPLHF | TGTGCCAGTTCTATTACAGGGGAAAACTCACCCCTCCACTTT
TRBJ1-2 | TRBD1 | NA | TRBV6-6 | CASRLGTGEGYTF | TGTGCCAGCAGACTTGGGACAGGGGAGGGCTACACCTTC
TRBJ2-1 | TRBD2 | NA | TRBV7-3 | CASSLNSGGNGEQFF | TGTGCCAGCAGCTTAAACAGCGGGGGGAATGGGGAGCAGTTCTTC
TRBJ2-7 | NA | NA | TRBV13 | CASSPQPPTVSNEQYF | TGTGCCAGCAGCCCCCAACCCCCTACCGTCTCAAACGAGCAGTACTTC
TRBJ1-5 | TRBD1 | once | TRBV4-3 | CASSQYRGQAQPQHF | TGCGCCAGCAGCCAATACAGGGGGCAGGCCCAGCCCCAGCATTTT
TRBJ2-5 | NA | once | TRBV7-2 | CASSLSRTAGRETQYF | TGTGCCAGCAGCTTAAGCCGGACAGCGGGGAGGGAGACCCAGTACTTC
TRBJ1-5 | NA | NA | TRBV15 | CATSRQGNWNQPQHF | TGTGCCACCAGCAGACAGGGGAACTGGAATCAGCCCCAGCATTTT
TRBJ2-7 | NA | NA | TRBV18 | CASSPGETQSYEQYF | TGTGCCAGCTCACCAGGGGAGACGCAATCCTACGAGCAGTACTTC